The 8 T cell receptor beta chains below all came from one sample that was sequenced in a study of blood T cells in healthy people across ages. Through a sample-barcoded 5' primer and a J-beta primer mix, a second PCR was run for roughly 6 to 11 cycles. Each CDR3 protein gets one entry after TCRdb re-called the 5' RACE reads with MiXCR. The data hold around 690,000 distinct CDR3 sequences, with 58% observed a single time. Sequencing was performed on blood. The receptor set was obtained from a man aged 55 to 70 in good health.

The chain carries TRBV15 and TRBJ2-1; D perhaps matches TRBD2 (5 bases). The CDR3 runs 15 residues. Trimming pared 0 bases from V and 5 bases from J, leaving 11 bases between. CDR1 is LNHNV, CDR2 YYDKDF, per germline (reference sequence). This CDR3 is CATSRDIGVDNEQFF. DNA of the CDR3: TGTGCCACCAGCAGAGATATCGGGGTGGACAATGAGCAGTTCTTC.

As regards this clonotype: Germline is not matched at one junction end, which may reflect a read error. The CDR3 protein is CASRYSGGGWYF. The CDR3 DNA follows: TGTGCCAGCAGGTACTCTGGTGGTGGATGGTACTTC. This chain connects TRBV6-5 to TRBJ2-7; D is unclear. CDR1 MNHEY and CDR2 SVGAGI come from the germline V gene. The CDR3 is 12 residues long.

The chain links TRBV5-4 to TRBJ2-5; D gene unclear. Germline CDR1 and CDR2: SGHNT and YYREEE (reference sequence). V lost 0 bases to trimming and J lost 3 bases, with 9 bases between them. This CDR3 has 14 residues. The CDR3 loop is CASSLATDEETQYF. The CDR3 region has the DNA TGTGCCAGCAGCTTGGCCACGGATGAAGAGACCCAGTACTTC.

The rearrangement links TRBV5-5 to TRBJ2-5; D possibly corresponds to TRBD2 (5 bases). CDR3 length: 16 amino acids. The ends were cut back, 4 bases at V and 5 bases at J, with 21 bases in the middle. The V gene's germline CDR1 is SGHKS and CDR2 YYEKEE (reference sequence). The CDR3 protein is CASSVNTRSPWETQYF. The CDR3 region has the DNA TGTGCCAGCAGCGTTAACACTAGGTCTCCGTGGGAGACCCAGTACTTC. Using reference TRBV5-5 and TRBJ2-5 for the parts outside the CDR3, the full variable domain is DAGVTQSPTHLIKTRGQQVTLRCSPISGHKSVSWYQQVLGQGPQFIFQYYEKEERGRGNFPDRFSARQFPNYSSELNVNALLLGDSALYLCASSVNTRSPWETQYFGPGTRLLVL.

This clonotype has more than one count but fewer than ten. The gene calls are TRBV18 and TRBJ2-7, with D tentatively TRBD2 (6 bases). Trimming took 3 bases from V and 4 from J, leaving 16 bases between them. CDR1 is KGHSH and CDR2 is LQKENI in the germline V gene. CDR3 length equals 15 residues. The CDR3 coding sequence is TGTGCCAGCTCACCGGTCCCCTTGGAGGGTTACGAGCAGTACTTC. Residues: CASSPVPLEGYEQYF.

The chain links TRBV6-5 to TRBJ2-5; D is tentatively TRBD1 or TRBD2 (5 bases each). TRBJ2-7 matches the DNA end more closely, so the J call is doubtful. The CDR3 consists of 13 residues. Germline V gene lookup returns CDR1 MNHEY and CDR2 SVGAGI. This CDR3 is CASSRDQGYEQYF. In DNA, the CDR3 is TGTGCCAGCAGCCGGGATCAGGGATACGAGCAGTACTTC.

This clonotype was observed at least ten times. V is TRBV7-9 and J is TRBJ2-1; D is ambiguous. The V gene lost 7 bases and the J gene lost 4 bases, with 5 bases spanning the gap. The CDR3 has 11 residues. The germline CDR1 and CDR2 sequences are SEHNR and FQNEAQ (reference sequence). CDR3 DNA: TGTGCCAGCACAGATTACAATGAGCAGTTCTTC. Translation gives CASTDYNEQFF.

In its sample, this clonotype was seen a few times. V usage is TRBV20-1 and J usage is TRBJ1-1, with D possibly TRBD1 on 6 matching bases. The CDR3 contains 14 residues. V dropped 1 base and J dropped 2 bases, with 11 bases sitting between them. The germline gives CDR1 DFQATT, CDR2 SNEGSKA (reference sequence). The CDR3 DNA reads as TGCAGTGCTAGAGTTGGGGGCTATAACACTGAAGCTTTCTTT. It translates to CSARVGGYNTEAFF.